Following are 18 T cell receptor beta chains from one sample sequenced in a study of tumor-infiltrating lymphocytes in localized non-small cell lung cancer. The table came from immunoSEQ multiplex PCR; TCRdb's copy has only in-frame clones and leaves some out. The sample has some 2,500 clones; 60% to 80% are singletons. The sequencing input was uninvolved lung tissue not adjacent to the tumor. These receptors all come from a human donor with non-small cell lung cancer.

CDR3 nucleotides: TGTGCCAGCACAGACAGAGGGGAAGGAAACACCATATATTTT. This codes for CASTDRGEGNTIYF. The V and J genes are TRBV28 and TRBJ1-3; D is possibly TRBD1 (5 bases). Germline V lookup: CDR1 MDHEN, CDR2 SYDVKM. The CDR3 runs to 14 residues. Deletions cut 7 bases from V and 4 bases from J, with 14 bases between.

The CDR3 reads CSGSMNTEAFF. CDR3 sequence (DNA): TGCAGTGGGTCCATGAACACTGAAGCTTTCTTT. This sequence joins TRBV20-1 and TRBJ1-1; no firm D call. The germline CDR1 and CDR2 sequences are DFQATT and SNEGSKA (reference sequence). With 7 bases removed from V and 0 bases from J, the gap between germline ends came to 6 bases. The CDR3 has 11 amino acids.

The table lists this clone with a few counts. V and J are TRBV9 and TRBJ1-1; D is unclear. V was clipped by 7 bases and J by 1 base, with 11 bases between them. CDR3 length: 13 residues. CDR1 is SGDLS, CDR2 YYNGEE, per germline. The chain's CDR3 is CASGPDGNTEAFF. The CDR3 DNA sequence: TGTGCCAGCGGTCCGGACGGGAACACTGAAGCTTTCTTT.

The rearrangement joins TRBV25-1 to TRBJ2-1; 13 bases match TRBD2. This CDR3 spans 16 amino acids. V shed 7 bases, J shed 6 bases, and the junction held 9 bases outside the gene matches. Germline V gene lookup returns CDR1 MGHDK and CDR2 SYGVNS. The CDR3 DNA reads TGTGCCAGCAACGGACTAGCGGGAGCAAAGGTCAATGAGCAGTTCTTC. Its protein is CASNGLAGAKVNEQFF. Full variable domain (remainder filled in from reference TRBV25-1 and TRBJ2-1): EADIYQTPRYLVIGTGKKITLECSQTMGHDKMYWYQQDPGMELHLIHYSYGVNSTEKGDLSSESTVSRIRTEHFPLTLESARPSHTSQYLCASNGLAGAKVNEQFFGPGTRLTVL.

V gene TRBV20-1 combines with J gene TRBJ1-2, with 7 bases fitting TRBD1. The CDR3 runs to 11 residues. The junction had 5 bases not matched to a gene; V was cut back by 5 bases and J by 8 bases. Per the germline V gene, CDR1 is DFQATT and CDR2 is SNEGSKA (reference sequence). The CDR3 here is CSAPGGRGYTF. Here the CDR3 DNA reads TGCAGTGCTCCAGGGGGACGGGGCTACACCTTC.

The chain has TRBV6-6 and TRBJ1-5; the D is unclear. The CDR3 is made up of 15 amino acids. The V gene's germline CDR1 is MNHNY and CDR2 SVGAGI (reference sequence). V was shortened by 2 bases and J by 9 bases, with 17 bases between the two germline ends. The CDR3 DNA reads TGTGCCAGCAGTTACCCTGTCGGGGAGAGTGGGCCCCAGCATTTT. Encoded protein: CASSYPVGESGPQHF.

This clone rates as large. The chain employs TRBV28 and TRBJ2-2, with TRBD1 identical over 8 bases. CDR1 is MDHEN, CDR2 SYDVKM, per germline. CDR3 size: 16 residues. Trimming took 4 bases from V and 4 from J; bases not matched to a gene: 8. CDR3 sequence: CASSSTDREVTGELFF. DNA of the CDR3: TGTGCCAGCAGTTCCACGGACAGGGAGGTCACCGGGGAGCTGTTTTTT.

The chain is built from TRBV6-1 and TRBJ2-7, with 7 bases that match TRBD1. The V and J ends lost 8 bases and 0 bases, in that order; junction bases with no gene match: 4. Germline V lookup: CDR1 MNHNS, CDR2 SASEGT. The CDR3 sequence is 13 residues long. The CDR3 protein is CASLTGSSYEQYF. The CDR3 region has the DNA TGTGCCAGCTTGACAGGGAGCTCCTACGAGCAGTACTTC.

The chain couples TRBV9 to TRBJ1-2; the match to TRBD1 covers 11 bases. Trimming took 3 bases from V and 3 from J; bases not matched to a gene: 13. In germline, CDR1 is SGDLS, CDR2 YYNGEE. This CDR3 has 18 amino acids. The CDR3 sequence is CASSDGQGASGAYYGYTF. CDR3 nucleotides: TGTGCCAGCAGCGACGGACAGGGGGCTTCGGGGGCTTACTATGGCTACACCTTC.

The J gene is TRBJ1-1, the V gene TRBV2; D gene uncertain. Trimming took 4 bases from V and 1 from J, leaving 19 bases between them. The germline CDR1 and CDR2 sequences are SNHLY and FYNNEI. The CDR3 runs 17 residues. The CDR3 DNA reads TGTGCCAGCAGTGCTTATGGGGTCCGGATGGGGAACACTGAAGCTTTCTTT. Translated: CASSAYGVRMGNTEAFF.

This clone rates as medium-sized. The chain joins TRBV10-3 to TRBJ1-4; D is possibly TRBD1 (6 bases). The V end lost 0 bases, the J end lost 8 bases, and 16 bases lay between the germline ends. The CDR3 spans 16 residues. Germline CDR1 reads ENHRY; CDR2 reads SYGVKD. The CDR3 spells CAISESGGGRGEKLFF. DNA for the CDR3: TGTGCCATCAGTGAGTCCGGTGGGGGGCGCGGCGAAAAACTGTTTTTT.

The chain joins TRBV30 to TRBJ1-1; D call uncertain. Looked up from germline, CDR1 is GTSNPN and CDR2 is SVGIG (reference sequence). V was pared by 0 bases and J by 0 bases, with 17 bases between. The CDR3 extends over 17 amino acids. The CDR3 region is CAWSVPYDTLMNTEAFF. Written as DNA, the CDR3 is TGTGCCTGGAGTGTACCCTACGACACACTCATGAACACTGAAGCTTTCTTT.

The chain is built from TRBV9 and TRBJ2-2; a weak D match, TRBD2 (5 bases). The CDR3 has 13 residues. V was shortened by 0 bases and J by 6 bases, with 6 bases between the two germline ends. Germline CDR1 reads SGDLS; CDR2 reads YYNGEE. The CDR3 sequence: CASSVVSAGELFF. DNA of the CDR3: TGTGCCAGCAGCGTAGTTAGCGCCGGGGAGCTGTTTTTT.

The CDR3 loop is CASSLKTYSGTEAFF. The CDR3 DNA reads as TGTGCCAGCAGCCTAAAGACTTACTCGGGCACTGAAGCTTTCTTT. The gene calls are TRBV7-2 and TRBJ1-1; D gene ambiguous. Germline V lookup: CDR1 SGHTA, CDR2 FQGNSA. V lost 5 bases, J lost 4 bases, and 17 bases lay in between. The CDR3 is made up of 15 amino acids.

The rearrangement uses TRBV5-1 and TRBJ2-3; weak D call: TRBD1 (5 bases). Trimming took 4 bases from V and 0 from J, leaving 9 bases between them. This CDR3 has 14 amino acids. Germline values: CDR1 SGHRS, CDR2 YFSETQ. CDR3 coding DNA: TGCGCCAGCAGCCGACAGTTTAGCACAGATACGCAGTATTTT. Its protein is CASSRQFSTDTQYF.

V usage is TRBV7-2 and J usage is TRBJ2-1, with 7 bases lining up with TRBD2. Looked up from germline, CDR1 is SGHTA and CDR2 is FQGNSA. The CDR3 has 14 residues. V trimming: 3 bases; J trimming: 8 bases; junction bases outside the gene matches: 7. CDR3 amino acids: CASSFGLAVDEQFF. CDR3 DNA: TGTGCCAGCAGCTTCGGGCTAGCGGTCGATGAGCAGTTCTTC.

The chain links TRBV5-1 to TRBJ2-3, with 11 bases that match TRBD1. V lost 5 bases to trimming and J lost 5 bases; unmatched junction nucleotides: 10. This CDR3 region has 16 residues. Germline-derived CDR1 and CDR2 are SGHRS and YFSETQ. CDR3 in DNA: TGCGCCAGCAGTTACCTCGGACAGGGGGCGGAAGATACGCAGTATTTT. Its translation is CASSYLGQGAEDTQYF.

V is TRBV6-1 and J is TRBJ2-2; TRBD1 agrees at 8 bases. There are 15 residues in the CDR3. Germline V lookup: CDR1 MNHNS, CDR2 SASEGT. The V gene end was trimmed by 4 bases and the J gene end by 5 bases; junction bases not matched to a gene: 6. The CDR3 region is CASSAQGARTGELFF. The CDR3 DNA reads TGTGCCAGCAGTGCCCAGGGGGCGCGGACCGGGGAGCTGTTTTTT.